The clone carrying this T cell receptor beta chain showed up many times. The CDR3 totals 15 residues. Per the germline V gene, CDR1 is SGHTA and CDR2 is FQGNSA. V lost 5 bases, J lost 2 bases, and 16 bases lay in between. This entry is derived from a study of identical twins. TCRdb passed the 5' RACE reads through MiXCR, listing each CDR3 protein once. The sample has 250,000 or so distinct CDR3 sequences, approximately 8.3% seen once. In addition, the sample was reused for a study of yellow fever vaccine responses in identical twins.

The chain employs TRBV7-2 and TRBJ2-7, with a possible D match to TRBD1 (6 bases). The sample was CD8+ T cells sorted from blood. The TCR sequence derives from a woman in her late teens or twenties in good health. In nucleotides, the CDR3 is TGTGCCAGCAGCCCCCTTACAGGGACCGCCTACGAGCAGTACTTC. Protein product: CASSPLTGTAYEQYF.